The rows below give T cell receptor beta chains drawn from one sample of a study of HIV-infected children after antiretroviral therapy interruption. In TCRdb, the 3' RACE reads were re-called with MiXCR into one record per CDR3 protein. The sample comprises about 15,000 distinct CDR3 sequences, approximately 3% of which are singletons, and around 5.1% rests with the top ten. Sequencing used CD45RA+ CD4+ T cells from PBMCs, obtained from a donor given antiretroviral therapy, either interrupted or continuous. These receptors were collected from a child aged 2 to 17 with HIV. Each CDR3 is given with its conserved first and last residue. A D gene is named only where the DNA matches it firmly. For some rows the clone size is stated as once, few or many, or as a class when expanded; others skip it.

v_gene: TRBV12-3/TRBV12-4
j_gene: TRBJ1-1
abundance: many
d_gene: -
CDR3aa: CASSLNRKAEAFF
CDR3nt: TGTGCCAGCAGTTTAAACAGAAAGGCTGAAGCTTTCTTT

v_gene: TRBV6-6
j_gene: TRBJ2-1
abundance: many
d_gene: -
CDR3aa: CANAESQGANEQFF
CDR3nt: TGTGCCAACGCGGAAAGCCAGGGAGCAAATGAGCAGTTCTTC

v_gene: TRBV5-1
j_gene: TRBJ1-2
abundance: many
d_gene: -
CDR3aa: CASSSETPYGYTF
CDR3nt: TGCGCCAGCAGCTCTGAGACACCTTATGGCTACACCTTC

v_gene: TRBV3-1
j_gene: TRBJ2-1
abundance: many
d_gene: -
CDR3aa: CASSQDREQFF
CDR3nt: TGTGCCAGCAGCCAAGACAGGGAGCAGTTCTTC

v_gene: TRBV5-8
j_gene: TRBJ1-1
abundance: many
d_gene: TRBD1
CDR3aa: CASSSGQGGAFF
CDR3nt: TGTGCCAGCAGCTCCGGACAGGGGGGCGCTTTCTTT

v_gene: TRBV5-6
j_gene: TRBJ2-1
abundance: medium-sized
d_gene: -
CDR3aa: CASSFGGGLNEQFF
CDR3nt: TGTGCCAGCAGCTTTGGTGGGGGTTTGAATGAGCAGTTCTTC

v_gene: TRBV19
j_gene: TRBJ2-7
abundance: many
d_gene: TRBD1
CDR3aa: CASTSTGEVGEQYF
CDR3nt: TGTGCCAGTACCTCGACAGGGGAAGTCGGCGAGCAGTACTTC

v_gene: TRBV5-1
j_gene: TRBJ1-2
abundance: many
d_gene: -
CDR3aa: CASSLGGDNYGYTF
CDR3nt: TGCGCCAGCAGCTTGGGCGGAGATAACTATGGCTACACCTTC

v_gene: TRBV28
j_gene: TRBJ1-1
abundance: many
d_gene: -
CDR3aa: CATLRVEAFF
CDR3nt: TGTGCCACCCTACGTGTTGAAGCTTTCTTT

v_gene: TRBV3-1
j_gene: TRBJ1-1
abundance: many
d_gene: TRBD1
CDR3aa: CASGGQPNTEAFF
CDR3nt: TGTGCCAGCGGGGGACAGCCGAACACTGAAGCTTTCTTT

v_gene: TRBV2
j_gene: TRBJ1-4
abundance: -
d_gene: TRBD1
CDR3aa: CASMGVDRLKLFF
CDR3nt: TGTGCCAGCATGGGGGTGGACAGGCTGAAACTGTTTTTT

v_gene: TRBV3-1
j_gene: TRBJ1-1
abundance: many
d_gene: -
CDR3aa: CASSQRQNTEAFF
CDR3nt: TGTGCCAGCAGCCAGAGGCAGAACACTGAAGCTTTCTTT